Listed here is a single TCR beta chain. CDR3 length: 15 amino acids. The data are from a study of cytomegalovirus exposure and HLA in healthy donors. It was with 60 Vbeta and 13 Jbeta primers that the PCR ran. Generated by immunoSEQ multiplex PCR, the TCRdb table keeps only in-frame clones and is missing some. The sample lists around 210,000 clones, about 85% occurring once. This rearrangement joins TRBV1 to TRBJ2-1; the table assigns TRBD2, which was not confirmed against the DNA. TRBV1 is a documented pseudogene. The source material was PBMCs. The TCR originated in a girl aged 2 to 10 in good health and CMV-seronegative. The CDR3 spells CTSSQPLAGDNEQFF. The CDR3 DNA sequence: TGCACCAGCAGCCAACCTCTAGCGGGGGACAATGAGCAGTTCTTC.